Each of the 18 T cell receptor beta chains below was sequenced from the same sample in a study of shared clonotypes between healthy human individuals. TCRdb's copy holds only in-frame clones and misses some; the assay was immunoSEQ multiplex PCR. This sample has roughly 660,000 clones; 90% occur once, and the top ten carry less than 40%. Sequences were obtained from memory CD8+ T cells from PBMCs. The subset is: CD45RO+ cells pooled with CCR7-negative TemRA cells. Receptors originate from a man younger than 35 in good health. Some clones in this sample may be carry-over from other donors' samples.

J is TRBJ2-1 and V is TRBV28; tentative D call: TRBD2 (7 bases). Trimming cost V 8 bases and J 6 bases, with 17 bases left between them. The CDR3 consists of 14 residues. Germline V gene data show CDR1 as MDHEN and CDR2 as SYDVKM. CDR3 loop: CASFGRGGGNEQFF. CDR3 nucleotide sequence: TGTGCCAGCTTCGGACGGGGAGGGGGCAATGAGCAGTTCTTC.

V gene TRBV2 combines with J gene TRBJ2-5; no clear D. The CDR3 is 14 residues long. Germline lookup yields CDR1 SNHLY and CDR2 FYNNEI. V was clipped by 6 bases and J by 2 bases, with 13 bases between them. The CDR3 protein is CASRYSGGQETQYF. CDR3 DNA: TGTGCCAGCAGATATTCGGGTGGGCAAGAGACCCAGTACTTC.

This chain links TRBV7-9 with TRBJ1-2; D possibly corresponds to TRBD1 (6 bases). This CDR3 comprises 11 residues. Between the trimmed V and J ends, which lost 6 bases and 7 bases, there was a span of 9 bases. Looked up from germline, CDR1 is SEHNR and CDR2 is FQNEAQ (reference sequence). In DNA, the CDR3 is TGTGCCAGCAGACCAGGGGCTGGCTACACCTTC. It yields the protein CASRPGAGYTF.

This clone was observed a single time. The genes are TRBV28 and TRBJ2-7; 7 nucleotides match TRBD2. This CDR3 has 15 residues. The ends lost 2 bases at V and 2 bases at J; junction bases unmatched: 6. Germline V gene data show CDR1 as MDHEN and CDR2 as SYDVKM. The CDR3 region is CASSLIGAGAYEQYF. CDR3 DNA sequence: TGTGCCAGCAGTTTAATCGGGGCGGGAGCCTACGAGCAGTACTTC. Full variable domain (remainder filled in from reference TRBV28 and TRBJ2-7): DVKVTQSSRYLVKRTGEKVFLECVQDMDHENMFWYRQDPGLGLRLIYFSYDVKMKEKGDIPEGYSVSREKKERFSLILESASTNQTSMYLCASSLIGAGAYEQYFGPGTRLTVT.

For this clone: The sample holds other DNA sequences that translate to the same CDR3. The chain is built from TRBV4-1 and TRBJ2-5; unclear D gene. Germline CDR1 reads MGHRA; CDR2 reads YSYEKL. This CDR3 is built from 13 residues. V was pared by 1 base and J by 1 base, with 4 bases between. The CDR3 coding sequence is TGCGCCAGCAGCCAAGGAGGCCAAGAGACCCAGTACTTC. This sequence encodes CASSQGGQETQYF.

In this sample, this clone turned up once. This rearrangement joins TRBV18 to TRBJ2-7, with D perhaps matching TRBD1 (5 bases). Between the trimmed V and J ends, which lost 6 bases and 3 bases, there was a span of 12 bases. CDR1 is KGHSH and CDR2 is LQKENI in the germline V gene. There are 13 residues in the CDR3. This chain's CDR3 is CASSDRYFYEQYF. The CDR3 nucleotides read TGTGCCAGCTCCGACAGATATTTCTACGAGCAGTACTTC.

The CDR3 loop is CASSLRVRTGGYEQYF. In nucleotides, the CDR3 is TGTGCCAGCAGTTTAAGGGTCAGGACAGGGGGGTACGAGCAGTACTTC. This sequence joins TRBV28 and TRBJ2-5, with 10 positions matching TRBD1. The DNA matches TRBJ2-7 better at its end, which makes the J call doubtful. The CDR3 sequence is 16 residues long. Germline CDR1 and CDR2: MDHEN and SYDVKM.

The chain employs TRBV6-5 and TRBJ2-7; 12 bases match TRBD2. From germline, CDR1 is MNHEY and CDR2 SVGAGI. V was clipped by 6 bases and J by 2 bases; unmatched bases: 5. The CDR3 sequence is 15 residues long. The CDR3 DNA is TGTGCCAGCAGCCTACTAGCGGGAGGACCCTACGAGCAGTACTTC. Translated, it gives CASSLLAGGPYEQYF.

This clone was observed a few times. The chain carries TRBV27 and TRBJ2-2; a weak D match, TRBD2 (6 bases). CDR1 and CDR2 (germline): MNHEY, SMNVEV (reference sequence). V was cut by 4 bases and J by 5 bases, with 8 bases left in between. This CDR3 is 13 amino acids long. CDR3 in DNA: TGTGCCAGCAGTTGGAGGGGAACCGGGGAGCTGTTTTTT. It codes for CASSWRGTGELFF.

The V gene is TRBV13, the J gene TRBJ1-2; 8 bases are a match to TRBD1. Trimming removed 0 bases from V and 12 bases from J; junction bases left unmatched: 12. The CDR3 contains 15 residues. Germline CDR1 reads PRHDT; CDR2 reads FYEKMQ (reference sequence). The CDR3 reads CASSLGPGQGREDTF. The CDR3 DNA sequence: TGTGCCAGCAGCTTAGGGCCCGGACAGGGACGTGAAGACACCTTC.

The V and J genes are TRBV7-6 and TRBJ2-1; D is perhaps TRBD2 (6 bases). CDR3 length: 15 amino acids. V lost 2 bases and J lost 4, with 12 bases in between. The germline V gene has CDR1 SGHVS and CDR2 FNYEAQ. CDR3 coding DNA: TGTGCCAGCAGCTTAAGGTTAGCGGCATACAATGAGCAGTTCTTC. Translation: CASSLRLAAYNEQFF.

The gene calls are TRBV7-3 and TRBJ2-7; TRBD2 matches 9 bases. The CDR3 is 15 residues long. The ends lost 5 bases at V and 4 bases at J; junction bases unmatched: 9. Germline V CDR1 and CDR2: SGHTA, FQGTGA. The CDR3 DNA is TGTGCCAGCAGCCCAGAGGCAGCGGGGGGTTACGAGCAGTACTTC. Encoded protein: CASSPEAAGGYEQYF.

The rearrangement joins TRBV18 to TRBJ2-7, with a possible D match to TRBD1 (5 bases). The CDR3 has 15 residues. The V and J ends lost 6 bases and 3 bases respectively, with 18 bases between them. Germline CDR1 is KGHSH and CDR2 is LQKENI. The CDR3 sequence: CASSREGISNYEQYF. Here the CDR3 DNA reads TGTGCCAGCTCCAGGGAAGGGATTTCCAACTACGAGCAGTACTTC. Drawing the rest from reference TRBV18 and TRBJ2-7, the complete variable domain is NAGVMQNPRHLVRRRGQEARLRCSPMKGHSHVYWYRQLPEEGLKFMVYLQKENIIDESGMPKERFSAEFPKEGPSILRIQQVVRGDSAAYFCASSREGISNYEQYFGPGTRLTVT.

Regarding this clone: This sample includes further DNA sequences coding for the same CDR3. This CDR3 is CASSGGTEAFF. The CDR3 region has the DNA TGTGCCAGCAGCGGGGGAACTGAAGCTTTCTTT. This rearrangement joins TRBV9 to TRBJ1-1; D ambiguous. The CDR3 loop spans 11 amino acids. Germline-derived CDR1 and CDR2 are SGDLS and YYNGEE. V was clipped by 3 bases and J by 5 bases, with 5 bases between them. Full variable domain (rest looked up from reference TRBV9 and TRBJ1-1): DSGVTQTPKHLITATGQRVTLRCSPRSGDLSVYWYQQSLDQGLQFLIQYYNGEERAKGNILERFSAQQFPDLHSELNLSSLELGDSALYFCASSGGTEAFFGQGTRLTVV.

V usage is TRBV13 and J usage is TRBJ2-1; 7 bases align to TRBD2. The CDR3 sequence is 15 residues long. V trimming: 1 base; J trimming: 3 bases; junction bases outside the gene matches: 3. Germline assignment: CDR1 PRHDT and CDR2 FYEKMQ (reference sequence). The CDR3 is CASSLEASGYNEQFF. As DNA, the CDR3 is TGTGCCAGCAGCTTAGAAGCTAGCGGCTACAATGAGCAGTTCTTC.

V usage is TRBV5-6 and J usage is TRBJ1-1; D is undetermined. V was shortened by 4 bases and J by 4 bases, with 20 bases between the two germline ends. The CDR3 consists of 16 residues. Germline V lookup: CDR1 SGHDT, CDR2 YYEEEE. The CDR3 nucleotides are TGTGCCAGCAGCCTTGCTGGGGAGGGCCTAGGCACTGAAGCTTTCTTT. Amino acid sequence: CASSLAGEGLGTEAFF. The whole variable domain, remainder taken from reference TRBV5-6 and TRBJ1-1, is DAGVTQSPTHLIKTRGQQVTLRCSPKSGHDTVSWYQQALGQGPQFIFQYYEEEERQRGNFPDRFSGHQFPNYSSELNVNALLLGDSALYLCASSLAGEGLGTEAFFGQGTRLTVV.

This clone was detected a few times. This chain uses TRBV6-1 with TRBJ2-7; D possibly corresponds to TRBD2 (6 bases). The CDR3 is 13 amino acids. Germline V gives CDR1 MNHNS, CDR2 SASEGT. V was shortened by 3 bases and J by 4 bases, with 10 bases between the two germline ends. This CDR3 is CASSEGLRYEQYF. CDR3 nucleotide sequence: TGTGCCAGCAGTGAGGGACTCAGATACGAGCAGTACTTC.

The V and J genes are TRBV18 and TRBJ1-5; D is unclear. This CDR3 spans 16 amino acids. Looked up from germline, CDR1 is KGHSH and CDR2 is LQKENI. Trimming removed 3 bases from V and 11 bases from J, with 23 bases in between. The CDR3 DNA reads TGTGCCAGCTCACCCACCTCCGGCCCTAGCTGGGTGGCCCAGCATTTT. The encoded protein is CASSPTSGPSWVAQHF.